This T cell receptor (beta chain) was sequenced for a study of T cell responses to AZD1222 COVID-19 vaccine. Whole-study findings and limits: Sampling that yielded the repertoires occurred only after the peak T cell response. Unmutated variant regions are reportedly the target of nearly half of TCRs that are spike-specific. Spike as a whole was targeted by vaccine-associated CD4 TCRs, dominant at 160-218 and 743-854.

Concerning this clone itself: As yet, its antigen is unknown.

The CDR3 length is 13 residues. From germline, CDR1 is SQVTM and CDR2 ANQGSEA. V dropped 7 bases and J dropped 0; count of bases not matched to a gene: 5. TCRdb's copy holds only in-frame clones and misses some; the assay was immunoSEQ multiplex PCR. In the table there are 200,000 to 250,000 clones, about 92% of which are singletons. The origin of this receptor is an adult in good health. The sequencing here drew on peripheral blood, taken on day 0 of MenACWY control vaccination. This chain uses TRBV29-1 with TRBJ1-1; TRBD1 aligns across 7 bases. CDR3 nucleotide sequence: TGCAGCGCCCGACAGGGCCTGAACACTGAAGCTTTCTTT. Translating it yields CSARQGLNTEAFF.